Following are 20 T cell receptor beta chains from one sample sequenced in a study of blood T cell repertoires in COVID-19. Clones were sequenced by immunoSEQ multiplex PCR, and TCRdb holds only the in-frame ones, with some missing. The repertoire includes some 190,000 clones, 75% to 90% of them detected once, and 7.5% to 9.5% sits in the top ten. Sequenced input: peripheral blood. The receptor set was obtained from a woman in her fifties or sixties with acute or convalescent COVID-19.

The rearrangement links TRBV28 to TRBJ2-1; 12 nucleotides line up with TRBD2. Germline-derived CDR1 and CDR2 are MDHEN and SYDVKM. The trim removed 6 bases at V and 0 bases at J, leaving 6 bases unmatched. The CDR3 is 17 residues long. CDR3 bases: TGTGCCAGCAGGACTAGCGGGAGTGGGAGCTCCTACAATGAGCAGTTCTTC. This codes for CASRTSGSGSSYNEQFF.

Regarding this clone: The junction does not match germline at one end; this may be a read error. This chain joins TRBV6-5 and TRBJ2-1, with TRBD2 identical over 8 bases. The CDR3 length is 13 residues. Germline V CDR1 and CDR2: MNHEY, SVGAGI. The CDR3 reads CASSYGGSGVPLF. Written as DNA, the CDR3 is TGTGCCAGCAGTTACGGTGGTAGCGGGGTTCCCCTCTTC.

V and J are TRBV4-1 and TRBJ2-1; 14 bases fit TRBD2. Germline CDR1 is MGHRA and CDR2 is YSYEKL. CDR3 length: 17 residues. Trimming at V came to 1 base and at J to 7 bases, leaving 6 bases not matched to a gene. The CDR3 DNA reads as TGCGCCAGCAGCCAAGGCCAGGGACTAGCGGGAGAAAATGAGCAGTTCTTC. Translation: CASSQGQGLAGENEQFF.

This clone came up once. The DNA of the CDR3 is TGTGCCAGCAGCCAAGACCCTACGGTCTCTGGAAACACCATATATTTT. Its translation: CASSQDPTVSGNTIYF. J is TRBJ1-3 and V is TRBV3-1 (or the pseudogene TRBV3-2); D unresolved. CDR1 LGHDT and CDR2 YNNKEL come from the germline V gene (reference sequence). V lost 0 bases, J lost 0 bases, and 9 bases lay in between. CDR3 length equals 16 residues.

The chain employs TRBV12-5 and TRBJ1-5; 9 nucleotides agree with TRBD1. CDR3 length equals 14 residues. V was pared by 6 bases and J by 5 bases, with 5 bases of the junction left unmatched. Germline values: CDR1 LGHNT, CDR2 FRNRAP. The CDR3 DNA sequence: TGTGCTAGTGGGAAGACAGGGGGGTATCAGCCCCAGCATTTT. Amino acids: CASGKTGGYQPQHF.

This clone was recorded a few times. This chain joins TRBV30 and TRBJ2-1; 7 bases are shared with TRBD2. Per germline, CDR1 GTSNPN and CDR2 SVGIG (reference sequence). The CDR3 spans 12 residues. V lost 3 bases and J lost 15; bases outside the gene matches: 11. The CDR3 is CAWSLPGRRLFF. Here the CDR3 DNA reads TGTGCCTGGAGCCTCCCCGGGAGGAGGCTGTTCTTC.

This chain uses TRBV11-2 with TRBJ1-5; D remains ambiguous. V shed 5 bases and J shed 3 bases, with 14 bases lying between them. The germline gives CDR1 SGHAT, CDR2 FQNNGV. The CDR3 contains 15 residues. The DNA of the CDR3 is TGTGCCAGCAGCCCAGGTGCCATCAACAATCAGCCCCAGCATTTT. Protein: CASSPGAINNQPQHF.

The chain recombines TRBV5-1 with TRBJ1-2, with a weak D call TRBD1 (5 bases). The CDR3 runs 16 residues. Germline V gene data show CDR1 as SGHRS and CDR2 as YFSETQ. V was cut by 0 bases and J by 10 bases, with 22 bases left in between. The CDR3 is CASSLEQASTYLPYTF. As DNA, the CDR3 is TGCGCCAGCAGCTTGGAACAGGCCAGCACCTACCTACCCTACACCTTC. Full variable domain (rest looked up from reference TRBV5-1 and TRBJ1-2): KAGVTQTPRYLIKTRGQQVTLSCSPISGHRSVSWYQQTPGQGLQFLFEYFSETQRNKGNFPGRFSGRQFSNSRSEMNVSTLELGDSALYLCASSLEQASTYLPYTFGSGTRLTVV.

The DNA of the CDR3 is TGTGCCACCCAGGACAGGTTCTATGGCTACACCTTC. It translates to CATQDRFYGYTF. V gene TRBV24-1 combines with J gene TRBJ1-2; 7 nucleotides match TRBD1. Germline V CDR1 and CDR2: KGHDR, SFDVKD. The CDR3 spans 12 residues. After removal of 9 bases from V and 4 bases from J, the junction contained 4 bases not matched to a gene.

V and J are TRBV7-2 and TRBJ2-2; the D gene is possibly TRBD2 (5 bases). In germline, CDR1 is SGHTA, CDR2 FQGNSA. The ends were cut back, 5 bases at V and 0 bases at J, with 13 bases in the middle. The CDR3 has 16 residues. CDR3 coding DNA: TGTGCCAGCAGCCGTCCCGGCGGGCCGAACACCGGGGAGCTGTTTTTT. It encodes CASSRPGGPNTGELFF.

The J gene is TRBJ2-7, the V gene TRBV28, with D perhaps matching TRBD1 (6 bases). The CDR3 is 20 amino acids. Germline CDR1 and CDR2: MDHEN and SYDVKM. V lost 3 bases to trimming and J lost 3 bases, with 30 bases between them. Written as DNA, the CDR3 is TGTGCCAGCAGTTTGGCCGGTGGAGGTAGGACAGCAGGCCGGCTCTACGAGCAGTACTTC. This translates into CASSLAGGGRTAGRLYEQYF.

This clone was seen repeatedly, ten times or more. In nucleotides, the CDR3 is TGTGCCAGCAGCCAGGCTATTAGCGGAAGCGCAACAGATACGCAGTATTTT. Protein: CASSQAISGSATDTQYF. This chain joins TRBV7-6 and TRBJ2-3; D might be TRBD2 (6 bases). Looked up from germline, CDR1 is SGHVS and CDR2 is FNYEAQ. The length of the CDR3 is 17 residues. V lost 5 bases to trimming and J lost 3 bases, with 21 bases between them.

The CDR3 DNA is TGTGCCACGACCCCGGGGAGTCGGGCTGAAGCTTTCTTT. Its translation is CATTPGSRAEAFF. The chain has TRBV27 and TRBJ1-1; D not certain. The germline V gene has CDR1 MNHEY and CDR2 SMNVEV (reference sequence). V was trimmed by 10 bases and J by 6 bases, leaving 18 bases between them. CDR3 length: 13 amino acids.

For the CDR3, the DNA is TGTGCCAGCAGTTTATTGGTGGGGGGCACCGGGGAGCTGTTTTTT. Translating it yields CASSLLVGGTGELFF. The rearrangement joins TRBV27 to TRBJ2-2; D is possibly TRBD2 (6 bases). CDR1 and CDR2 from the germline V gene are MNHEY and SMNVEV (reference sequence). CDR3 length equals 15 residues. Trimming cost V 1 base and J 4 bases, with 10 bases left between them.

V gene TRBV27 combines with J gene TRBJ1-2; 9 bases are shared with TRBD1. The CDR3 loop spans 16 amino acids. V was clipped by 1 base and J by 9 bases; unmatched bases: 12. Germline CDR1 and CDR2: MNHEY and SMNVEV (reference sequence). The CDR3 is CASSLWTGTGSARYTF. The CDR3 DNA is TGTGCCAGCAGTTTATGGACCGGGACAGGGTCGGCTCGCTACACCTTC.

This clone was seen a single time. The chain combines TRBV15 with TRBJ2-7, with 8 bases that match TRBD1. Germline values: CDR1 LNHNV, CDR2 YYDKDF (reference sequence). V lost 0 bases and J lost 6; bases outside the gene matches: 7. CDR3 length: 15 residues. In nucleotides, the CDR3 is TGTGCCACCAGCAGAGAAAGGGGACAGGATCCCGAGCAGTACTTC. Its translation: CATSRERGQDPEQYF.

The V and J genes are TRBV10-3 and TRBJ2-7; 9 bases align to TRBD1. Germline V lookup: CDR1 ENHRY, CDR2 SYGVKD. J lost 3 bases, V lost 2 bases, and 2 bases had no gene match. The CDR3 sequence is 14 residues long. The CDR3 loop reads CAISEAGQGYEQYF. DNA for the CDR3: TGTGCCATCAGTGAGGCGGGACAGGGCTACGAGCAGTACTTC.

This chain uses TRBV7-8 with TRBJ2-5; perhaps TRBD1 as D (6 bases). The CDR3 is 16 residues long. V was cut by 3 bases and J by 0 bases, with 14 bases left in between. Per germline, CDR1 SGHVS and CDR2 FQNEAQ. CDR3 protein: CASSLMGTTYQETQYF. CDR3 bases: TGTGCCAGCAGCTTGATGGGGACAACGTACCAAGAGACCCAGTACTTC.

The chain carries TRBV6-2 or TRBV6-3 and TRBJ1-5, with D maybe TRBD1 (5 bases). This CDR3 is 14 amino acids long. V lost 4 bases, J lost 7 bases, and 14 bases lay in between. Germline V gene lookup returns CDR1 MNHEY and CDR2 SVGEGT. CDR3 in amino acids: CASSLTGGGQPQHF. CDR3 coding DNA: TGTGCCAGCAGTTTAACGGGCGGGGGGCAGCCCCAGCATTTT.

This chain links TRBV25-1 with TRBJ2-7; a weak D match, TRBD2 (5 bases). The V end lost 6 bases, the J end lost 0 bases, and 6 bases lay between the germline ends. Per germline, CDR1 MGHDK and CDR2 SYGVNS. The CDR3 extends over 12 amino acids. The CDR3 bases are TGTGCCAGCAGGAGCGGCTCCTACGAGCAGTACTTC. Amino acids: CASRSGSYEQYF.